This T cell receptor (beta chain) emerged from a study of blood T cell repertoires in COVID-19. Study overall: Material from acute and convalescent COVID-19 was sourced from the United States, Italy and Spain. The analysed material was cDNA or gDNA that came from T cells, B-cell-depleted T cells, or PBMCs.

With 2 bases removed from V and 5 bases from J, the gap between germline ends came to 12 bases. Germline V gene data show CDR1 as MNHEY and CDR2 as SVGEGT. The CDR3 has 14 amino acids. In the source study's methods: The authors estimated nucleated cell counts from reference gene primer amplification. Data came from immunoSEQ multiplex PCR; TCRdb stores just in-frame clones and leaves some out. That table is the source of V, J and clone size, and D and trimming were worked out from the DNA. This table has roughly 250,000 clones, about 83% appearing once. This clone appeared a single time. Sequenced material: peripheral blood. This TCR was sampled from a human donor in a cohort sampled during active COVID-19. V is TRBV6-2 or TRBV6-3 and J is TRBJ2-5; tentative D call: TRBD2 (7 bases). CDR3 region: CASSYPGGLETQYF. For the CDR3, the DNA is TGTGCCAGCAGTTACCCGGGGGGCCTCGAGACCCAGTACTTC.